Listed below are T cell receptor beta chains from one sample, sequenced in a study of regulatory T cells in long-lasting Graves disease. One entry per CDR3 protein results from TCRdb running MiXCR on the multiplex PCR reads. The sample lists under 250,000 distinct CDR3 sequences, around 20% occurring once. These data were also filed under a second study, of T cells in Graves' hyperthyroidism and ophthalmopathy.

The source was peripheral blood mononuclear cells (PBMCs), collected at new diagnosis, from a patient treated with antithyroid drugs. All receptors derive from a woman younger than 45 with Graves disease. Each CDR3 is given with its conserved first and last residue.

CASSEWTPQETQYF | TRBJ2-5 | TRBV2
CASVGEGMETQYF | TRBJ2-5 | TRBV28
CASSINPGQGLGYTF | TRBJ1-2 | TRBV19
CASSLSGTGGSKAFF | TRBJ1-1 | TRBV2
CSAPPAAGGITDTQYF | TRBJ2-3 | TRBV20-1
CASSFVGTGDEKLFF | TRBJ1-4 | TRBV5-4
CASSMGNGGNTDTQYF | TRBJ2-3 | TRBV19
CATSFDGETQYF | TRBJ2-5 | TRBV15
CASGLVRWGQGANNEQFF | TRBJ2-1 | TRBV12-5
CASSGLAGGNQPQHF | TRBJ1-5 | TRBV12-3/TRBV12-4
CASSDRAGRNEKLFF | TRBJ1-4 | TRBV25-1
CAAVGNSYEQYF | TRBJ2-7 | TRBV28
CATSDLTGGDGYTF | TRBJ1-2 | TRBV24-1
CASSQEGRVRGTEAFF | TRBJ1-1 | TRBV4-1
CASSEGGGEAFF | TRBJ1-1 | TRBV6-1
CSATRGSEGYTF | TRBJ1-2 | TRBV20-1
CAWSAGTRNTGELFF | TRBJ2-2 | TRBV30
CASSVGGHTEAFF | TRBJ1-1 | TRBV9
CASSRAGNTGELFF | TRBJ2-2 | TRBV5-5
CASSPRDGLLGDTQYF | TRBJ2-3 | TRBV13
CASSHPGPDYEQYF | TRBJ2-7 | TRBV12-3/TRBV12-4
CASSQPDRGGGYTF | TRBJ1-2 | TRBV3-1
CASSLALAKSYNEQFF | TRBJ2-1 | TRBV5-1
CASSPAGGGFQSAFF | TRBJ1-1 | TRBV18
CASSIVGTAQETQYF | TRBJ2-5 | TRBV19
CASSGKRVLAGEDEQFF | TRBJ2-1 | TRBV7-9
CASSRGTVSNQPQHF | TRBJ1-5 | TRBV7-2
CASSEWGGRASDGDTQYF | TRBJ2-3 | TRBV2
CASSPSPRRGTEAFF | TRBJ1-1 | TRBV28
CSARRSGFEQFF | TRBJ2-1 | TRBV20-1
CASSSADTHTDTQYF | TRBJ2-3 | TRBV12-3/TRBV12-4
CASSPEGAEQYF | TRBJ2-7 | TRBV18
CAWDFGGTFNGYTF | TRBJ1-2 | TRBV30
CASSNPIEVPSYGYTF | TRBJ1-2 | TRBV6-1
CASSTFSGTADTQYF | TRBJ2-3 | TRBV28
CASSLRALQETQYF | TRBJ2-5 | TRBV12-3/TRBV12-4
CASARGSSYNSPLHF | TRBJ1-6 | TRBV7-2
CASSSRRAGNTEAFF | TRBJ1-1 | TRBV11-2
CASNPLDRVNYGYTF | TRBJ1-2 | TRBV28
CASSVVGTNTEAFF | TRBJ1-1 | TRBV9
CASSLGSTNTEAFF | TRBJ1-1 | TRBV5-1
CASSQERGAYEQYF | TRBJ2-7 | TRBV4-1
CSARQGTNSPLHF | TRBJ1-6 | TRBV20-1
CASSLALRGSGGWSYNEQFF | TRBJ2-1 | TRBV12-3/TRBV12-4
CSAPGAGLAGVETQYF | TRBJ2-5 | TRBV20-1
CASSGWLEGALNSPLHF | TRBJ1-6 | TRBV6-1
CASSLDRTNEKLFF | TRBJ1-4 | TRBV7-9
CASSEGRVAKNIQYF | TRBJ2-4 | TRBV2
CASSELGWDRDEKLFF | TRBJ1-4 | TRBV6-1
CASSQDYGGAVDYGYTF | TRBJ1-2 | TRBV4-1
CASSPPGLASYEQYF | TRBJ2-7 | TRBV5-4
CSAPRGGLAGGRDEQYF | TRBJ2-7 | TRBV20-1
CASGDRGGWTEAFF | TRBJ1-1 | TRBV6-1
CATTGGRADTQYF | TRBJ2-3 | TRBV24-1
CASSFTAEGSGYTF | TRBJ1-2 | TRBV7-8
CASSFSKGGLRANVLTF | TRBJ2-6 | TRBV28
CASSFPLGHSDTGELFF | TRBJ2-2 | TRBV5-5
CASRLAGAFSYNEQFF | TRBJ2-1 | TRBV11-1